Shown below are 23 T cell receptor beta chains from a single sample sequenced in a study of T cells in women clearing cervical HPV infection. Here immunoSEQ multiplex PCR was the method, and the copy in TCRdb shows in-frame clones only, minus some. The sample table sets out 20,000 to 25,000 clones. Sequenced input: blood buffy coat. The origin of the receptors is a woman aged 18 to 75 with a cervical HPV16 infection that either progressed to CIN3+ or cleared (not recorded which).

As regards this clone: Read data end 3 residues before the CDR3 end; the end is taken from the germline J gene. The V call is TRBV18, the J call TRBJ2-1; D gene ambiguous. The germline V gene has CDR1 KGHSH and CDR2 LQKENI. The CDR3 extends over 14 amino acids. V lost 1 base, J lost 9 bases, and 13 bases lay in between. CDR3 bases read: TGTGCCAGCTCACCACTGGTGGGCTTAGGTGAG. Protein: CASSPLVGLGE. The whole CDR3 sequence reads CASSPLVGLGEQFF.

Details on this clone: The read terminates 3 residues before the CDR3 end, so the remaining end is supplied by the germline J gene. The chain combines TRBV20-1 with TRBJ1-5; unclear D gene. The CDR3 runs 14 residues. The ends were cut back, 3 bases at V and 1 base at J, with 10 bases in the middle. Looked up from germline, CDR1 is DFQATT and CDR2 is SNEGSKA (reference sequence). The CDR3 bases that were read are TGCAGTGCTAGCGCCAGGCTAAGCAATCAGCCC. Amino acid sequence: CSASARLSNQP. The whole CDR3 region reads CSASARLSNQPQHF.

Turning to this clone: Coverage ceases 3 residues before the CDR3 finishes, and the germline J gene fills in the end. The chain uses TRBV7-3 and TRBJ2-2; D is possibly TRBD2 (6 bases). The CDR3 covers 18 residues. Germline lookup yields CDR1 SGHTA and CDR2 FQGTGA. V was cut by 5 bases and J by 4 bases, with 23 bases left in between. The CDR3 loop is CASSPTGRGAGPTGELFF. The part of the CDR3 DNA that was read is TGTGCCAGCAGCCCCACTGGGCGCGGTGCGGGGCCCACCGGGGAG. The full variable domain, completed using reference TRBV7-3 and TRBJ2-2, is GAGVSQTPSNKVTEKGKYVELRCDPISGHTALYWYRQSLGQGPEFLIYFQGTGAADDSGLPNDRFFAVRPEGSVSTLKIQRTERGDSAVYLCASSPTGRGAGPTGELFFGEGSRLTVL.

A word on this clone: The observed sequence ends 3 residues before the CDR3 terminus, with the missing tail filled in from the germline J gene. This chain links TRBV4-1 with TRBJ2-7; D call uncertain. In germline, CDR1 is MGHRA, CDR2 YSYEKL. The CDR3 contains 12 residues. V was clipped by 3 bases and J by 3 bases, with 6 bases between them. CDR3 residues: CASSHGGYEQYF. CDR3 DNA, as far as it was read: TGCGCCAGCAGCCACGGTGGCTACGAG.

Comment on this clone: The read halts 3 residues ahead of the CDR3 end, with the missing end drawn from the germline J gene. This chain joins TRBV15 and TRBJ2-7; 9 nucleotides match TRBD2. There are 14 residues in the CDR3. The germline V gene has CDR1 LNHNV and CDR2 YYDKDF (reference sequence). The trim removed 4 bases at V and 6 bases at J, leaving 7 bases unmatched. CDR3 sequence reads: CATSKAGGSVEQYF. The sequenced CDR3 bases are TGTGCCACCAGCAAAGCGGGAGGTTCGGTCGAG.

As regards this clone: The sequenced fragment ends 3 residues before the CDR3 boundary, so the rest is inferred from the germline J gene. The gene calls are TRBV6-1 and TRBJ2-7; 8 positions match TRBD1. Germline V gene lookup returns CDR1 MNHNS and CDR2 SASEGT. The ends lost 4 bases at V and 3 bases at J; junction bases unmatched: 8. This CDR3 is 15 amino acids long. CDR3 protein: CASSGRDRGGYEQYF. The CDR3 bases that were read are TGTGCCAGCAGTGGAAGAGACAGGGGAGGCTACGAG.

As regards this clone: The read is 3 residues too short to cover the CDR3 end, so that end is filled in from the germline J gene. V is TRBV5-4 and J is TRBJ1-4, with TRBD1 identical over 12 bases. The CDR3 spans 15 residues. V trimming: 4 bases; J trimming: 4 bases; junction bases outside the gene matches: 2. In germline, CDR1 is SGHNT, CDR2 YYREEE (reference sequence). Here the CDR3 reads CASSGTGGNNEKLFF. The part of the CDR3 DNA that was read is TGTGCCAGCAGCGGGACAGGGGGCAATAATGAAAAA. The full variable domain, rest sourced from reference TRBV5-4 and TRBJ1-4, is ETGVTQSPTHLIKTRGQQVTLRCSSQSGHNTVSWYQQALGQGPQFIFQYYREEENGRGNFPPRFSGLQFPNYSSELNVNALELDDSALYLCASSGTGGNNEKLFFGSGTQLSVL.

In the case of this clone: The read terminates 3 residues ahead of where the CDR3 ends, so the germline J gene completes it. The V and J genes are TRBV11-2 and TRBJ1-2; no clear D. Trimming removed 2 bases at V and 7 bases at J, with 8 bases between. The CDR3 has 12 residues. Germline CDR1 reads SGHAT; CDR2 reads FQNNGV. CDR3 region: CASSLFSSGYTF. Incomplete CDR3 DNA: TGTGCCAGCAGCTTATTTTCCAGTGGC.

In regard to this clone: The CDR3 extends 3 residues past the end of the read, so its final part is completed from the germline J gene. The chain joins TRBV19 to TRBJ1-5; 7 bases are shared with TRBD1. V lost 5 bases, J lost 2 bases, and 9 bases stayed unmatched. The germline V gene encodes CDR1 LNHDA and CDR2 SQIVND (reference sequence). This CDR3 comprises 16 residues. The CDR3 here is CASSESGQIGNQPQHF. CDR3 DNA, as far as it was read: TGTGCCAGTAGTGAATCGGGACAGATTGGCAATCAGCCC.

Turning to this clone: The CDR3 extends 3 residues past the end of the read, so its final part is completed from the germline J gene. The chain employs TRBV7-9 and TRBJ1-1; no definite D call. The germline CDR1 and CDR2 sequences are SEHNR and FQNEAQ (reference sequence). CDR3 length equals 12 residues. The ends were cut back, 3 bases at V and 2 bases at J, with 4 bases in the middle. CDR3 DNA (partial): TGTGCCAGCAGCTTTACAAACACTGAA. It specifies CASSFTNTE. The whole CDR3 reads CASSFTNTEAFF. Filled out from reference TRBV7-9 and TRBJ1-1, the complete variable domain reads DTGVSQNPRHKITKRGQNVTFRCDPISEHNRLYWYRQTLGQGPEFLTYFQNEAQLEKSRLLSDRFSAERPKGSFSTLEIQRTEQGDSAMYLCASSFTNTEAFFGQGTRLTVV.

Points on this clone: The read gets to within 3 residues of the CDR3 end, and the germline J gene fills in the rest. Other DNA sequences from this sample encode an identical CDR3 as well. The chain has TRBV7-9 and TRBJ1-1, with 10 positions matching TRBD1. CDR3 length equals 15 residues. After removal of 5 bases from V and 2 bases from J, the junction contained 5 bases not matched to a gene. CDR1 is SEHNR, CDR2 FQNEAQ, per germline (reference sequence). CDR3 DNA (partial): TGTGCCAGCAGCCCGCTGACAGGGGGCAACACTGAA. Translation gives CASSPLTGGNTE. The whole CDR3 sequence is CASSPLTGGNTEAFF.

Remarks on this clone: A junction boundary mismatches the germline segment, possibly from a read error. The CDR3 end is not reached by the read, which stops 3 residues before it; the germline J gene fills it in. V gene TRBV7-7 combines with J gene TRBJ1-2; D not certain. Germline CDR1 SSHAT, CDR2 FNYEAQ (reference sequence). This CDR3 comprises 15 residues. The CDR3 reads CASSRNQRSTDTYTF. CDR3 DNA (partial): TGTGCTAGCAGCCGAAATCAGCGGTCCACAGATACC.

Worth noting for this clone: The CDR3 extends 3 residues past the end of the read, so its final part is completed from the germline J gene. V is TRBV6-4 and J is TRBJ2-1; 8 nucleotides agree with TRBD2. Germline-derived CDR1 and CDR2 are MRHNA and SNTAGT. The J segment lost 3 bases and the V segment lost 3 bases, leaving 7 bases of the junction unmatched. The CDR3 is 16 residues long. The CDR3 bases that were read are TGTGCCAGCAGTGAGTACGGGGGGGAAGGCTACAATGAG. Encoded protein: CASSEYGGEGYNE. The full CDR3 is CASSEYGGEGYNEQFF.

The sequenced part of the CDR3 DNA is TGCAGTGCTAGAGGACAGGGTACG. As protein: CSARGQGT. The CDR3 reads in full as CSARGQGTQYF. This sequence joins TRBV20-1 and TRBJ2-3, with 7 bases fitting TRBD1. Read sequence stops 3 residues before the CDR3 end, and the germline J gene provides the missing end. This CDR3 contains 11 residues. Trimming at V came to 1 base and at J to 8 bases, leaving 0 bases not matched to a gene. CDR1 and CDR2 from the germline V gene are DFQATT and SNEGSKA (reference sequence).

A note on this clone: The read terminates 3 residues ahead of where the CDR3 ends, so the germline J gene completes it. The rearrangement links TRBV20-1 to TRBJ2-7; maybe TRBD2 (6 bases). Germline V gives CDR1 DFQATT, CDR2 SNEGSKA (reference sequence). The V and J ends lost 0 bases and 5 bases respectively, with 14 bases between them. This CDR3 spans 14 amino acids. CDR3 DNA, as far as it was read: TGCAGTGCTAGAGATCCGCGGGGTCTCAACGAG. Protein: CSARDPRGLNE. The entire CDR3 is CSARDPRGLNEQYF.

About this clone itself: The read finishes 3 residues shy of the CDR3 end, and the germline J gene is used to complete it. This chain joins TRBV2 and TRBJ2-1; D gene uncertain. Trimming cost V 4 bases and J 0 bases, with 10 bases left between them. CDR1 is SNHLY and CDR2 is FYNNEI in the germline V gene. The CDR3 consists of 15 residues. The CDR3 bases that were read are TGTGCCAGCAGTGTATGGTCTAGCTCCTACAATGAG. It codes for CASSVWSSSYNE. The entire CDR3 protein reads CASSVWSSSYNEQFF.

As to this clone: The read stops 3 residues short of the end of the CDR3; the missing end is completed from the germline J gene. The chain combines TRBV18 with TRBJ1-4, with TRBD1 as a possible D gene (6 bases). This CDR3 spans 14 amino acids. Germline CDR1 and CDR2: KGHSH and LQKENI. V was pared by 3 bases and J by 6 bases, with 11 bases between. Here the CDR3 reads CASSPRQADEKLFF. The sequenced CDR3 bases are TGTGCCAGCTCACCTCGACAGGCGGATGAAAAA.

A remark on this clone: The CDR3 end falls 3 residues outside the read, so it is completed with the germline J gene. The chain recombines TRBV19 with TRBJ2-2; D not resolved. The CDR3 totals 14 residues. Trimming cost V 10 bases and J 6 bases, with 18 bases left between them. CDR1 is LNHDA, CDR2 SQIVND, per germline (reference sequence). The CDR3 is CATQTLPAAGELFF. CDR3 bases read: TGTGCCACCCAGACTCTTCCCGCTGCCGGGGAG.

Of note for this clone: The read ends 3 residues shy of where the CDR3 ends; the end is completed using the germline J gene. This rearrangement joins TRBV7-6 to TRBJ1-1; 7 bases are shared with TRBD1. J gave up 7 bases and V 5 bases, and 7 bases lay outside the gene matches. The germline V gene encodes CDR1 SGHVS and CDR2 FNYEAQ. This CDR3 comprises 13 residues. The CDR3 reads CASSRQGIDEAFF. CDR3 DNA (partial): TGTGCCAGCAGCAGACAGGGAATTGATGAA.

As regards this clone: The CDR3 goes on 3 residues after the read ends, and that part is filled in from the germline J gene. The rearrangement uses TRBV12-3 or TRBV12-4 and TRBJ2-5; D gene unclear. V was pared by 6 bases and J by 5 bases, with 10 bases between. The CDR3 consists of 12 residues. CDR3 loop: CASSPKRETQYF. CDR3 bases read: TGTGCCAGCAGCCCGAAAAGGGAGACC.

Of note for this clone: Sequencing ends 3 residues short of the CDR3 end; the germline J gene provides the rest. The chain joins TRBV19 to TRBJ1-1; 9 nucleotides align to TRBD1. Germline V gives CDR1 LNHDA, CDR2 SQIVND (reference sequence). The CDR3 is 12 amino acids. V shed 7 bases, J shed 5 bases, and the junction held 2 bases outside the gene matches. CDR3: CASMTGGTEAFF. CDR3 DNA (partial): TGTGCCAGTATGACAGGGGGTACTGAA.

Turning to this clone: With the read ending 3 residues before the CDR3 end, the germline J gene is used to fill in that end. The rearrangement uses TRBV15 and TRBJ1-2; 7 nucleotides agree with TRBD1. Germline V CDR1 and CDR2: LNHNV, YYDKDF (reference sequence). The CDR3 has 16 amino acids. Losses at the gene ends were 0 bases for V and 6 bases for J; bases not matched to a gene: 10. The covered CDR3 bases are TGTGCCACCAGCAGAGATCGGACCCAGGGGGGTCATGGC. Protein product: CATSRDRTQGGHG. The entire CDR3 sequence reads CATSRDRTQGGHGYTF. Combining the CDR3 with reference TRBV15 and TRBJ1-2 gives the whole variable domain DAMVIQNPRYQVTQFGKPVTLSCSQTLNHNVMYWYQQKSSQAPKLLFHYYDKDFNNEADTPDNFQSRRPNTSFCFLDIRSPGLGDTAMYLCATSRDRTQGGHGYTFGSGTRLTVV.

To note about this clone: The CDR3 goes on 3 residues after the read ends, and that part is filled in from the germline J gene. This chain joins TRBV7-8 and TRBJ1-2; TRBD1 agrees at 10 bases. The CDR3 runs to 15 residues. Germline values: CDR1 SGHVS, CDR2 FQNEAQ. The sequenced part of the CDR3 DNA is TGTGCCAGCAGCATCACCCGGGACAGGGGAGGCGGC. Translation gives CASSITRDRGGG. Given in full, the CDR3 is CASSITRDRGGGYTF.